This section outlines one T cell receptor (beta chain) sequence together with its context. Sequencing targeted TCR beta in T cells from blood (CD8+ and CD4+). The entry originates in a study of CD8 T cells in Susac syndrome. The V and J ends lost 4 bases and 11 bases, in that order; junction bases with no gene match: 6. Per germline, CDR1 SGHAT and CDR2 FQNNGV. This CDR3 is built from 14 residues. The RNA input was roughly 0.45 to 1 ug, and it was reverse transcribed with random hexamers. TCR beta CDR3 was amplified by immunoSEQ covering 54 Vbeta and 13 Jbeta. TCRdb re-called the immunoSEQ multiplex PCR reads through MiXCR, storing one row per CDR3 protein. The table lists 250,000 to 350,000 distinct CDR3 sequences, approximately 84% of them singletons, with 0.11% in the top ten.

The sequencing sample was made of CD8+ T cells from PBMCs. This clonotype originated in a human donor with multiple sclerosis. The genes are TRBV11-2 and TRBJ2-3, with 13 positions matching TRBD2. CDR3 sequence: CASSSGTSGKMQYF. The CDR3 bases are TGTGCCAGCAGCTCCGGGACTAGCGGGAAGATGCAGTATTTT. Using reference TRBV11-2 and TRBJ2-3 for the parts outside the CDR3, the full variable domain is EAGVAQSPRYKIIEKRQSVAFWCNPISGHATLYWYQQILGQGPKLLIQFQNNGVVDDSQLPKDRFSAERLKGVDSTLKIQPAKLEDSAVYLCASSSGTSGKMQYFGPGTRLTVL.